These 7 T cell receptor beta chains came from one sample sequenced in a study of T cell responses to AZD1222 COVID-19 vaccine. Assay used: immunoSEQ multiplex PCR; TCRdb lists only in-frame clones, some missing. The table lists tens of thousands of clones, 89% of them singletons. The source material was peripheral blood, sampled on day 0 of AZD1222 vaccination. These receptors originate from an adult in good health.

This clone has a single count. This rearrangement joins TRBV4-2 to TRBJ2-5; 11 bases map to TRBD2. In germline, CDR1 is LGHNA, CDR2 YNFKEQ. Trimming removed 1 base from V and 1 base from J; junction bases left unmatched: 2. The length of the CDR3 is 16 residues. CDR3 in DNA: TGTGCCAGCAGCCAAGTAGGGACTAGCGGCCAAGAGACCCAGTACTTC. Translated: CASSQVGTSGQETQYF.

The chain has TRBV3-1 (or the pseudogene TRBV3-2) and TRBJ1-2, with D unresolved. V was shortened by 0 bases and J by 3 bases, with 8 bases between the two germline ends. The CDR3 totals 14 residues. CDR1 LGHDT and CDR2 YNNKEL come from the germline V gene (reference sequence). The CDR3 bases are TGTGCCAGCAGCCAAGATAAGGGTGACTATGGCTACACCTTC. It is translated as CASSQDKGDYGYTF.

The chain is built from TRBV30 and TRBJ2-7, with TRBD1 identical over 7 bases. The CDR3 runs 14 residues. The trim removed 3 bases at V and 2 bases at J, leaving 7 bases unmatched. The germline gives CDR1 GTSNPN, CDR2 SVGIG (reference sequence). The CDR3 reads CAWRRTGVAYEQYF. The CDR3 coding sequence is TGTGCCTGGAGGAGGACAGGCGTTGCCTACGAGCAGTACTTC.

The V call is TRBV20-1, the J call TRBJ2-3; 8 nucleotides agree with TRBD1. Germline V gene lookup returns CDR1 DFQATT and CDR2 SNEGSKA (reference sequence). This CDR3 comprises 14 residues. J lost 13 bases, V lost 3 bases, and 15 bases had no gene match. In nucleotides, the CDR3 is TGCAGTGCTAGTTGGAGTTACGGGACAGGCCTCGAGTATTTT. Translated: CSASWSYGTGLEYF.

This clone has only a few counts. The chain links TRBV6-4 to TRBJ2-3; D unresolved. Germline V CDR1 and CDR2: MRHNA, SNTAGT. V was cut by 4 bases and J by 2 bases, with 13 bases left in between. The CDR3 sequence is 15 residues long. DNA for the CDR3: TGTGCCAGCAGTGTCGACTCGTCCTTCACAGATACGCAGTATTTT. Residues: CASSVDSSFTDTQYF.

The chain recombines TRBV30 with TRBJ2-7; a weak D match, TRBD2 (5 bases). The CDR3 has 13 residues. Deletions cut 0 bases from V and 6 bases from J, with 12 bases between. Germline CDR1 is GTSNPN and CDR2 is SVGIG (reference sequence). CDR3 sequence reads: CAWSVSGSREQYF. The DNA for the CDR3 is TGTGCCTGGAGTGTAAGCGGATCGCGCGAGCAGTACTTC.

J is TRBJ1-4 and V is TRBV5-1; 10 bases agree with TRBD1. The V gene end was trimmed by 5 bases and the J gene end by 8 bases; junction bases not matched to a gene: 3. Germline CDR1 and CDR2: SGHRS and YFSETQ. This CDR3 is built from 13 residues. CDR3 DNA: TGCGCCAGCAGGGGACAGGGGAAAGAAAAACTGTTTTTT. Encoded protein: CASRGQGKEKLFF.